This entry describes one T cell receptor beta chain. This CDR3 region has 14 residues. After removal of 3 bases from V and 5 bases from J, the junction contained 4 bases not matched to a gene. Germline V gene lookup returns CDR1 KGHSH and CDR2 LQKENI. This sample is drawn from a study of OX40 agonist ivuxolimab in advanced cancers. Method: immunoSEQ multiplex PCR; TCRdb's copy keeps in-frame clones and lacks some. The table has 95,000 to 150,000 clones, roughly 93% seen once. This specimen consisted of CD4+ or CD8+ T cells sorted from blood, obtained in a trial of the OX40 agonist ivuxolimab. This TCR was recovered from an adult with an advanced solid tumor such as melanoma, head and neck, liver or kidney cancer. J is TRBJ2-7 and V is TRBV18; 10 positions match TRBD1. CDR3 amino acids: CASSPGQGRNEQYF. For the CDR3, the DNA is TGTGCCAGCTCACCGGGACAGGGGCGGAACGAGCAGTACTTC.